This T cell receptor (beta chain) appears in the sequencing data of a study of shared clonotypes between healthy human individuals (dated by TCRdb to about 2020). For the wider study: A couple of women and a few men aged 18 to 49 years were included in the cohort. Per donor, three plates each were used for CD4 naive and CD4 memory, two for CD8 naive, and one for CD8 memory. Blood TCR repertoires of about 5 healthy adults were deeply sequenced to estimate repertoire size and the extent of clonotype sharing between individuals. Libraries were prepared and TCR repertoires were sequenced by different laboratories using diverse techniques, in order to increase sequencing depth and limit assay-specific biases. Between about 0.94 and 8.9 billion PBMCs per donor were obtained by leukapheresis.

Donors were healthy HIV-negative adults with no recently reported acute infections or vaccinations. Only Caucasian adults living in Nashville, Tennessee, USA were represented among the donors. CD4+ T cells were enriched through magnetic negative selection, after which naive cells were positively selected on CD45RA and the remaining negative fraction served as the memory subset. Blood was collected by leukapheresis, and PBMCs were isolated by Ficoll-Histopaque density gradient centrifugation and then cryopreserved in liquid nitrogen vapor phase. Analytical flow cytometry was used to check the purity and quantity of every magnetically sorted T cell population. Each sorted fraction had its genomic DNA isolated and then quantified by UV absorbance on a Nanodrop 2000c. The paper's findings and limits, for the study overall: Estimated clonotype richness was generally larger for naive than for memory subsets. The genetic and exposure-history diversity represented was limited by the small number of donors. Sampling was restricted to blood, and TCR repertoires in tissues likely differ from the TCR repertoires found in blood. Pairwise subsampling indicated that sequencing depth was expected to affect the degree of clonotype sharing among donors. Higher generation probabilities were observed for clonotypes shared by all four sorted-subset donors than for non-shared clonotypes. When several donors were compared, the shared fraction of clonotypes was roughly 5% for naive CD4, over 3% for naive CD8, about 2.5% for memory CD4, and approximately 0.4% for memory CD8. Even with the large sequencing depth, rarefaction of the sorted-subset datasets indicated that sequencing was incomplete.

Using the deep immunoSEQ assay, TCR CDR3 regions were amplified from genomic DNA by multiplex PCR. Extracted genomic DNA from each cell subset was spread evenly across all wells of several immunoSEQ 96-well plates, with each plate serving as a replicate. Each replicate PCR for sorted subsets received 150 to 250 ng genomic DNA, equal to about 30,000 T cell genomes. Purified libraries were quantified with a Qubit 3.0 fluorometer, sized on a Bioanalyzer 2100, and re-quantified with the KAPA Library Quantification kit. Every immunoSEQ 96-well plate was sequenced on a dedicated single-read 150-cycle Illumina NextSeq 550 flow cell. Concerning the study's data processing: Because only junctional sequences without quality scores were contained in the immunoSEQ output, filtering matching that applied to full-length reads could not be performed. Sequences were annotated with PyIR, a Python wrapper for IgBLAST v1.9, using IMGT germline references to assign V/J genes and CDR3. Reads were filtered out if the reads had weak V/J assignments (E-value above 1e-6), no CDR3, stop codons, out-of-frame junctions, or ambiguous translated residues. V3J clonotypes were defined by identical inferred V gene, J gene, and CDR3 amino acid sequence. Percentage overlap between repertoires was computed as shared unique clonotypes divided by the size of the smaller repertoire. Repertoire richness was assessed with RTK rarefaction, the Chao1 estimator, and Recon v2.1 estimates of unobserved clonotypes. For all TCRbeta clonotypes obtained by the gDNA method from four donors, generation probabilities were computed with OLGA. Sourced from immuneACCESS, this table was stored by TCRdb with only in-frame sequences that have V and J called. A share of the clones is absent; for the studies checked, an unresolved V gene accounts for under half, and the remainder has no known explanation. The D gene and trimming were derived from the DNA, and the V and J assignments and clone size from that table. This sample comprises 1.5 million to 1.9 million clones, roughly 98% of them detected only once. The top ten clonotypes cover 0.4% to 0.55% of the sample.

With respect to this clone: This clone's antigen is unknown. Per-base qualities were not stored, and no clone one base away is much larger.

The sample consisted of naive CD4+ T cells sorted from blood. In the paper's terms, the cell subset or site label means: CD45RA+ positively selected. The TCR was taken from a man aged 25 to 45 in good health.

Here the CDR3 is given as CASSSNTDRLSYEQYF. The DNA sequence reads TGCGCCAGCAGCTCAAATACAGACAGGCTCTCCTACGAGCAGTACTTC. Here the chain combines TRBV5-1 and TRBJ2-7, with TRBD1 tentatively as D gene (6 bases match). From a lookup of the germline V gene, CDR1 and CDR2 are SGHRS and YFSETQ. The CDR3 runs 16 amino acids, cysteine and phenylalanine included. Only the CDR3 region is kept as DNA, spanning 48 bases read in frame from base 1. V was cut back by 3 bases and J by 0 bases, leaving a gap of 16 bases between them.